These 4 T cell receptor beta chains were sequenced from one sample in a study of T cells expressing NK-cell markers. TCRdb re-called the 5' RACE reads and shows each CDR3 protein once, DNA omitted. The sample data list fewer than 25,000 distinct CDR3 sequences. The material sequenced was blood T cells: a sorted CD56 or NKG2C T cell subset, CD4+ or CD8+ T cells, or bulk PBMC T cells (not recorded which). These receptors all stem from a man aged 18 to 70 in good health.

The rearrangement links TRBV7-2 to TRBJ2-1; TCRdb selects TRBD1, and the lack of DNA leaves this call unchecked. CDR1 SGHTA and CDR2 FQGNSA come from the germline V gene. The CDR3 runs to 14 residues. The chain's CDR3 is CASSFRDGYNEQFF.

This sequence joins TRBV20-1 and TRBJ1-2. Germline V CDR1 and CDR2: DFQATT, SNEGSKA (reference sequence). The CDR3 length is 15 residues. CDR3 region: CSARGGPQSHYGYTF.

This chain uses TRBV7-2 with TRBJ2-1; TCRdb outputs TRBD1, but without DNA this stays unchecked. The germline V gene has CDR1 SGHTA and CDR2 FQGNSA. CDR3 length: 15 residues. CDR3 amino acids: CASSEVGGLYYEQFF.

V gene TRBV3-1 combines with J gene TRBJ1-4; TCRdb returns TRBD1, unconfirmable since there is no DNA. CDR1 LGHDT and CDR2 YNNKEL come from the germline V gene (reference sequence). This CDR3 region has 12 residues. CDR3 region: CASGGGRGTLFF.